Listed below are T cell receptor beta chains from one sample, sequenced in a study of OX40 agonist ivuxolimab in advanced cancers. The repertoire was sequenced with immunoSEQ multiplex PCR; TCRdb's copy has only in-frame clones and lacks some. The sample consists of tens of thousands of clones, roughly 80% of them appearing once. The material sequenced was CD4+ or CD8+ T cells sorted from blood, taken in a trial of the OX40 agonist ivuxolimab. These receptors were obtained from an adult with an advanced solid tumor such as melanoma, head and neck, liver or kidney cancer. CDR3s include the opening cysteine and the closing phenylalanine or tryptophan. A D gene is named only where the DNA matches it firmly. Not all rows give a size; the values are once, few, many and, for expanded clones, a class.

size: -
V: TRBV7-9
J: TRBJ1-1
D: -
DNA: TGTGCCAGCAGCTTAGGCGGTGAAGCTTTCTTT
CDR3: CASSLGGEAFF

size: -
V: TRBV19
J: TRBJ2-2
D: TRBD1
DNA: TGTGCCAGTAGTTTATTGCAGGGGGTCGGGGAGCTGTTTTTT
CDR3: CASSLLQGVGELFF

size: -
V: TRBV21-1
J: TRBJ2-4
D: -
DNA: TGTGCCAGCAGCAAAGGGACTGATGGGAACATTCAGTACTTC
CDR3: CASSKGTDGNIQYF

size: once
V: TRBV6-1
J: TRBJ2-7
D: TRBD2
DNA: TGTGCCAGTCAGGAGGGAGGGCTTCTCGAGCAGTACTTC
CDR3: CASQEGGLLEQYF

size: few
V: TRBV28
J: TRBJ2-7
D: -
DNA: TGTGCCAGCAGTCCCCGATTGCGGTCCTACGAGCAGTACTTC
CDR3: CASSPRLRSYEQYF

size: -
V: TRBV30
J: TRBJ1-1
D: -
DNA: TGTGCCTGGATGGAGAGACCCCTAGACACTGAAGCTTTCTTT
CDR3: CAWMERPLDTEAFF

size: -
V: TRBV7-9
J: TRBJ2-1
D: TRBD2
DNA: TGTGCCAGCAGCTCTTCTCTGGGGGGGAATGAGCAGTTCTTC
CDR3: CASSSSLGGNEQFF

size: -
V: TRBV14
J: TRBJ2-7
D: TRBD1
DNA: TGTGCCAGCAGCCTAGAGGGGCAGGGGGACGAGCAGTACTTC
CDR3: CASSLEGQGDEQYF

size: medium-sized
V: TRBV27
J: TRBJ2-7
D: -
DNA: TGTGCCAGCAGTCCTAGGACAGACTACGAGCAGTACTTC
CDR3: CASSPRTDYEQYF

size: -
V: TRBV4-1
J: TRBJ1-1
D: -
DNA: TGCGCCAGCAGCCAAGTCGCGGGCGGCACTGAAGCTTTCTTT
CDR3: CASSQVAGGTEAFF

size: -
V: TRBV10-2
J: TRBJ2-7
D: -
DNA: TGCGCCAGCAGTGCCGGAAGGGGATACGAGCAGTACTTC
CDR3: CASSAGRGYEQYF

size: -
V: TRBV5-4
J: TRBJ2-7
D: -
DNA: TGTGCCAGCAGCCTCCCCATGGACGAGCAGTACTTC
CDR3: CASSLPMDEQYF

size: -
V: TRBV5-1
J: TRBJ2-3
D: TRBD2
DNA: TGCGCCAGCAGCTTGGCATTAGCGGGAGAGTTCATCCGCACAGATACGCAGTATTTT
CDR3: CASSLALAGEFIRTDTQYF

size: -
V: TRBV5-5
J: TRBJ2-7
D: TRBD1
DNA: TGTGCCAGCAGCCACCGGGACAGTGCCTACGAGCAGTACTTC
CDR3: CASSHRDSAYEQYF

size: -
V: TRBV28
J: TRBJ2-4
D: -
DNA: TGTGCCAGCAGTTTAGGGCGGTTAAGCATTCAGTACTTC
CDR3: CASSLGRLSIQYF

size: -
V: TRBV13
J: TRBJ1-1
D: -
DNA: TGTGCCAGCAGCTCATCCGGGACCGGTCCTGAAGCTTTCTTT
CDR3: CASSSSGTGPEAFF

size: -
V: TRBV5-6
J: TRBJ2-7
D: -
DNA: TGTGCCAGCAGCCGAAAATACCAATCCTACGAGCAGTACTTC
CDR3: CASSRKYQSYEQYF

size: -
V: TRBV2
J: TRBJ2-1
D: TRBD2
DNA: TGTGCCAGCAGTGTCCGACTAGCGGGGGACGAGCAGTTCTTC
CDR3: CASSVRLAGDEQFF

size: -
V: TRBV4-1
J: TRBJ2-7
D: TRBD1
DNA: TGCGCCAGCAGCCACCGGGACAGGGCCCACGAGCAGTACTTC
CDR3: CASSHRDRAHEQYF

size: -
V: TRBV7-6
J: TRBJ2-1
D: -
DNA: TGTGCCAGCAGCTTAAGCGGAGCGGGTGAGCAGTTCTTC
CDR3: CASSLSGAGEQFF

size: -
V: TRBV7-9
J: TRBJ1-2
D: -
DNA: TGTGCCAGCAGCTTACTGGCGTGGCGGAACTATGGCTACACCTTC
CDR3: CASSLLAWRNYGYTF

size: -
V: TRBV28
J: TRBJ2-1
D: -
DNA: TGTGCCAGCACACAGGGATACAATGAGCAGTTCTTC
CDR3: CASTQGYNEQFF

size: once
V: TRBV9
J: TRBJ2-1
D: -
DNA: TGTGCCAGCAGCGTAGTGACAGGCCGAGAGCATGAGCAGTTCTTC
CDR3: CASSVVTGREHEQFF

size: -
V: TRBV12-5
J: TRBJ2-2
D: -
DNA: TGTGCTAGTGGCCCGACGAACACCGGGGAGCTGTTTTTT
CDR3: CASGPTNTGELFF

size: -
V: TRBV4-1
J: TRBJ2-5
D: -
DNA: TGCGCCAGCAGCCGGGGGGAATTGGGGGACCAAGAGACCCAGTACTTC
CDR3: CASSRGELGDQETQYF

size: once
V: TRBV9
J: TRBJ2-1
D: TRBD2
DNA: TGTGCCAGCAGCGTCTTTGGGACTACAACCAGTGAGCAGTTCTTC
CDR3: CASSVFGTTTSEQFF

size: -
V: TRBV27
J: TRBJ2-7
D: -
DNA: TGTGCCAGCAGTTTTGACAGGTTTTCCTACGAGCAGTACTTC
CDR3: CASSFDRFSYEQYF

size: few
V: TRBV7-8
J: TRBJ2-2
D: -
DNA: TGTGCCAGCAAACCTGCGGGGAACCAAGAGCTGTTTTTT
CDR3: CASKPAGNQELFF

size: -
V: TRBV6-5
J: TRBJ1-2
D: -
DNA: TGTGCCAGCAGCCCACACCCTAACTATGGCTACACCTTC
CDR3: CASSPHPNYGYTF

size: -
V: TRBV6-1
J: TRBJ1-5
D: TRBD1
DNA: TGTGCCAGCAGCTGGACAGGGAGCAATCAGCCCCAGCATTTT
CDR3: CASSWTGSNQPQHF

size: few
V: TRBV2
J: TRBJ2-7
D: TRBD2
DNA: TGTGCCAGGGGCGGCGGGAGTGCCTACGAGCAGTACTTC
CDR3: CARGGGSAYEQYF

size: -
V: TRBV5-1
J: TRBJ2-5
D: TRBD2
DNA: TGCGCCAGCACCTTGGACGGTCTAGCGGGAAACCAAGAGACCCAGTACTTC
CDR3: CASTLDGLAGNQETQYF

size: -
V: TRBV5-1
J: TRBJ1-2
D: TRBD1
DNA: TGCGCCAGCAGCTTGGCCTGGGCAGGGGGCAACTATGGCTACACCTTC
CDR3: CASSLAWAGGNYGYTF

size: -
V: TRBV5-6
J: TRBJ1-3
D: -
DNA: TGTGCCAGCAGCTTGTGGAGCAGGACTGGAAACACCATATATTTT
CDR3: CASSLWSRTGNTIYF

size: -
V: TRBV6-5
J: TRBJ1-1
D: TRBD1
DNA: TGTGCCAGCAGCCTCGGACAGGGGGGTCGAGCTTTCTTT
CDR3: CASSLGQGGRAFF

size: -
V: TRBV19
J: TRBJ2-7
D: TRBD1
DNA: TGTGCCAGTAGTCTGGGACAGGGCAGCGAGCAGTACTTC
CDR3: CASSLGQGSEQYF

size: few
V: TRBV27
J: TRBJ2-1
D: -
DNA: TGTGCCAGCAGTTTATTTGACTGGGACAAGAAGCAGTTCTTC
CDR3: CASSLFDWDKKQFF

size: -
V: TRBV19
J: TRBJ1-2
D: -
DNA: TGTGCCAGTAGTCTACGTTACAGGGACACGAGGGGCTACACCTTC
CDR3: CASSLRYRDTRGYTF

size: few
V: TRBV18
J: TRBJ2-5
D: -
DNA: TGTGCCAGCTCACCAAGGCGCAGTATCCTTGAGACCCAGTACTTC
CDR3: CASSPRRSILETQYF

size: once
V: TRBV9
J: TRBJ2-3
D: -
DNA: TGTGCCAGCAGCGCCGAGGGGGTCCCCAGCACAGATACGCAGTATTTT
CDR3: CASSAEGVPSTDTQYF

size: -
V: TRBV4-1
J: TRBJ2-6
D: -
DNA: TGCGCCAGCAGCCAAGAGGTCCCCCCCGGGGCCAACGTCCTGACTTTC
CDR3: CASSQEVPPGANVLTF